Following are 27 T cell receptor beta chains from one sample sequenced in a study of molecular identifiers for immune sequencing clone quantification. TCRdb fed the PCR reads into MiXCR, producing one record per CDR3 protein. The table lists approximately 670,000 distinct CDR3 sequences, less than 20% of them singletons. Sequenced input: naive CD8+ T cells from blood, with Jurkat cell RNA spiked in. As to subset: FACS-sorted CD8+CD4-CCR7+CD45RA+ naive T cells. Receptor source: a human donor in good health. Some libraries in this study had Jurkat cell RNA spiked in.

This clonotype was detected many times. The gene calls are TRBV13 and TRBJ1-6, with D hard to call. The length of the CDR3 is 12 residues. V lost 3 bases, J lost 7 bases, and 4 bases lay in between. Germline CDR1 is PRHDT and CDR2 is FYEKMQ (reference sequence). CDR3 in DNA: TGTGCCAGCAGCTTGTCGAATTCACCCCTCCACTTT. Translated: CASSLSNSPLHF.

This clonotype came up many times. CDR3 residues: CASSATDSHPLEQYF. Written as DNA, the CDR3 is TGTGCCAGCAGTGCGACCGACTCACACCCACTCGAGCAGTACTTC. The V gene is TRBV25-1, the J gene TRBJ2-7; D unresolved. Germline V gene sequence: CDR1 MGHDK, CDR2 SYGVNS. The length of the CDR3 is 15 residues. V shed 4 bases and J shed 6 bases, with 19 bases lying between them.

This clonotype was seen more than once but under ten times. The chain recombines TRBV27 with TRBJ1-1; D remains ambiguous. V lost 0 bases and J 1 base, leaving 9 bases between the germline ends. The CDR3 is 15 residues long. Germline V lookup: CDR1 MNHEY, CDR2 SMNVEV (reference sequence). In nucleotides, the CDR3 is TGTGCCAGCAGTTTATCCCAAGCAGGGAACACTGAAGCTTTCTTT. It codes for CASSLSQAGNTEAFF.

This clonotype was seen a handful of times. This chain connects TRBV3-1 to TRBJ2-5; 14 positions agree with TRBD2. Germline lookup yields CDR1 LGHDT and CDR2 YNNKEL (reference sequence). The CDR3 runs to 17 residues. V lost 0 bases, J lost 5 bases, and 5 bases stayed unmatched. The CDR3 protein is CASSQERLAGGWETQYF. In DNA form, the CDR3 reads TGTGCCAGCAGCCAAGAGCGACTAGCGGGGGGGTGGGAGACCCAGTACTTC.

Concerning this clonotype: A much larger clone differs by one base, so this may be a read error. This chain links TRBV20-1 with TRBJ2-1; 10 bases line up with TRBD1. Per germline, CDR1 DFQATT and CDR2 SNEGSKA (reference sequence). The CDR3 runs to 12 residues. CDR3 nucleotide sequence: TGCAGTGTTGGACAGGGGGGGAATGAGCAGCTCTTC. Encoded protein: CSVGQGGNEQLF.

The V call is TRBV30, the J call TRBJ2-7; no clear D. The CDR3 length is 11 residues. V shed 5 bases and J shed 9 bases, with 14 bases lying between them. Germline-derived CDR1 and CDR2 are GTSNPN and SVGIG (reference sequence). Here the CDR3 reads CAWGLDPRQYF. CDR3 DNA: TGTGCCTGGGGGCTGGACCCGCGGCAGTACTTC.

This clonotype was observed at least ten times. CDR3 amino acids: CASSSLGAARETQYF. CDR3 sequence (DNA): TGTGCCAGCAGCTCGCTCGGAGCAGCGCGAGAGACCCAGTACTTC. The chain couples TRBV7-2 to TRBJ2-5; no clear D gene. Germline V gene data show CDR1 as SGHTA and CDR2 as FQGNSA. V shed 4 bases and J shed 4 bases, with 16 bases lying between them. The length of the CDR3 is 15 residues.

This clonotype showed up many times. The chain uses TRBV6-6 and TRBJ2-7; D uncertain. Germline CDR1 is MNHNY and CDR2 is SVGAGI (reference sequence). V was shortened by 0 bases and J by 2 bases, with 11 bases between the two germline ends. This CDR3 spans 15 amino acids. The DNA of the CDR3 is TGTGCCAGCAGTTACTCGTCGCCAGAAACCTACGAGCAGTACTTC. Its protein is CASSYSSPETYEQYF.

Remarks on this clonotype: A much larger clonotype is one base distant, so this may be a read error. The CDR3 nucleotides read TGTGTCAGCAGTTTAGTCCCAGGCCCCGGGGAGCTGTTTTTT. The encoded protein is CVSSLVPGPGELFF. V usage is TRBV12-3 or TRBV12-4 and J usage is TRBJ2-2; D gene uncertain. The CDR3 is made up of 14 amino acids.

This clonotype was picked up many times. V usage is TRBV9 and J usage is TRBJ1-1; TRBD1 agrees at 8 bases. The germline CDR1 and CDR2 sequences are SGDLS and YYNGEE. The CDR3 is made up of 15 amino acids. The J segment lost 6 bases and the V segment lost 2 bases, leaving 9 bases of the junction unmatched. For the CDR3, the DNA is TGTGCCAGCAGCGTGACAGGGGCAATAGCGGCTGAAGCTTTCTTT. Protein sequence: CASSVTGAIAAEAFF.

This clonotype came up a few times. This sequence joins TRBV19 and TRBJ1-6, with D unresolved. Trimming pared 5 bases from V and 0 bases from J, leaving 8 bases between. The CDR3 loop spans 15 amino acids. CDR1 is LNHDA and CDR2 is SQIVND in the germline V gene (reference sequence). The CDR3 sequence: CASSWEASYNSPLHF. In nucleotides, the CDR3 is TGTGCCAGTAGTTGGGAGGCCTCCTATAATTCACCCCTCCACTTT.

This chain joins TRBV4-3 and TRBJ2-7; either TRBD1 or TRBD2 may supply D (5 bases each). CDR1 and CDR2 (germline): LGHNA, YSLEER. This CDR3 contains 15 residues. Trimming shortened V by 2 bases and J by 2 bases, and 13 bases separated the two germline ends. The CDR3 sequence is CASSQTQDFAYEQYF. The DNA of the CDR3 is TGCGCCAGCAGCCAAACACAGGACTTCGCCTACGAGCAGTACTTC.

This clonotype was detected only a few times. This CDR3 is CASSLGGSGNGNEQFF. For the CDR3, the DNA is TGTGCCAGCAGCTTAGGTGGTAGCGGAAACGGTAATGAGCAGTTCTTC. The chain joins TRBV7-6 to TRBJ2-1; D may be TRBD2 (6 bases). The germline gives CDR1 SGHVS, CDR2 FNYEAQ. The CDR3 runs to 16 residues. V lost 1 base to trimming and J lost 7 bases, with 17 bases between them.

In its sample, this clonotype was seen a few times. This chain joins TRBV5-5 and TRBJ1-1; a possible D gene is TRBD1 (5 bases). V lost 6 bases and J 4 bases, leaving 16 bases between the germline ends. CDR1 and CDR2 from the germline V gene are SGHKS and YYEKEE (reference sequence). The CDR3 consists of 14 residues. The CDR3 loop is CASNSGAFGTEAFF. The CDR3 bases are TGTGCCAGCAATTCCGGGGCCTTCGGCACTGAAGCTTTCTTT.

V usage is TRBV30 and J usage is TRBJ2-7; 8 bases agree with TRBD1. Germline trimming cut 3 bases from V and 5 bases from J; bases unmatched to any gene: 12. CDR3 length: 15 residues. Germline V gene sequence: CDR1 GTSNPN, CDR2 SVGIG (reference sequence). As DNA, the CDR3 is TGTGCCTGGAGCCCTGGACAGGGTGGATTCGACGAGCAGTACTTC. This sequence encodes CAWSPGQGGFDEQYF. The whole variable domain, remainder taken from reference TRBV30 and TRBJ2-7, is SQTIHQWPATLVQPVGSPLSLECTVEGTSNPNLYWYRQAAGRGLQLLFYSVGIGQISSEVPQNLSASRPQDRQFILSSKKLLLSDSGFYLCAWSPGQGGFDEQYFGPGTRLTVT.

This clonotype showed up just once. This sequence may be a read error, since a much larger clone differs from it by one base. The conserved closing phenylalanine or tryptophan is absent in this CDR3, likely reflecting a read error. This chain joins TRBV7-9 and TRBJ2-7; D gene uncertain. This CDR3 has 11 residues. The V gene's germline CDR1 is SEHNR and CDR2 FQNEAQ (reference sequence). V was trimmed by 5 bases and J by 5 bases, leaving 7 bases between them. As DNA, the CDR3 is TGTGCCAGCAGCGCCAGCGACGAGCAGTACCTC. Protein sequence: CASSASDEQYL.

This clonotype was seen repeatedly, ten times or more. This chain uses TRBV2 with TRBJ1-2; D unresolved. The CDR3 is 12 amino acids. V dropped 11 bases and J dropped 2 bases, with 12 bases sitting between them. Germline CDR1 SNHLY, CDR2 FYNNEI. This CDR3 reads CAGLIGNYGYTF. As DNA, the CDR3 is TGTGCCGGGCTCATTGGAAACTATGGCTACACCTTC. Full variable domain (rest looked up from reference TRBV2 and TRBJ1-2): EPEVTQTPSHQVTQMGQEVILRCVPISNHLYFYWYRQILGQKVEFLVSFYNNEISEKSEIFDDQFSVERPDGSNFTLKIRSTKLEDSAMYFCAGLIGNYGYTFGSGTRLTVV.

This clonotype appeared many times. The CDR3 nucleotides read TGTGCCAGCAGAGATATCCGGGCCCCGGCGGGCGAGCAGTACTTC. Amino acid sequence: CASRDIRAPAGEQYF. V usage is TRBV28 and J usage is TRBJ2-7, with D possibly being TRBD2 (5 bases). The CDR3 runs 15 residues. Trimming shortened V by 6 bases and J by 6 bases, and 21 bases separated the two germline ends. Germline CDR1 reads MDHEN; CDR2 reads SYDVKM.

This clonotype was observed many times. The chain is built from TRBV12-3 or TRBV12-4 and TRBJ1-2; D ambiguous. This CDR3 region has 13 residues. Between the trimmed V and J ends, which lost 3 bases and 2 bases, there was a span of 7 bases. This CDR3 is CASSFVLNYGYTF. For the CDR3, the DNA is TGTGCCAGCAGTTTTGTGCTAAACTATGGCTACACCTTC.

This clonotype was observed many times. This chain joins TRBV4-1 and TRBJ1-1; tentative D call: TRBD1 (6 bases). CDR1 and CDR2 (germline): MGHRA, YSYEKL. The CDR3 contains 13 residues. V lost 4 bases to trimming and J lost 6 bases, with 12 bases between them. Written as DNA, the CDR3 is TGCGCCAGCAGCCGGCCAGGGGTGGCTGAAGCTTTCTTT. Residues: CASSRPGVAEAFF.

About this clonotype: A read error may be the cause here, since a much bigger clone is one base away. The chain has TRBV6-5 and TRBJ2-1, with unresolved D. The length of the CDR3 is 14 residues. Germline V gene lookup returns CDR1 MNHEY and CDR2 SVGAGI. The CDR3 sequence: CASSPPDGYSEQFF. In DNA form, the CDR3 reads TGTGCCAGCAGCCCCCCTGACGGATACAGTGAGCAGTTCTTC.

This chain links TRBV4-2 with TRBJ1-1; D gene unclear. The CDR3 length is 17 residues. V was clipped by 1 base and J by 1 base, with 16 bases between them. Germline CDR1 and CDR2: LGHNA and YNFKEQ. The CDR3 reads CASSQGAVGTWNTEAFF. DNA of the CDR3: TGTGCCAGCAGCCAAGGGGCTGTAGGTACATGGAACACTGAAGCTTTCTTT.

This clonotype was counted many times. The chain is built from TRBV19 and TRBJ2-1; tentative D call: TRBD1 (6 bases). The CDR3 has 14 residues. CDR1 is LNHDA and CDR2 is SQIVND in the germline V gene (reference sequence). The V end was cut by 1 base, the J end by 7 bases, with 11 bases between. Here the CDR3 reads CASSIGGGLNEQFF. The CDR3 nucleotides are TGTGCCAGTAGTATAGGTGGGGGCCTGAATGAGCAGTTCTTC. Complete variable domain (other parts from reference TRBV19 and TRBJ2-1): DGGITQSPKYLFRKEGQNVTLSCEQNLNHDAMYWYRQDPGQGLRLIYYSQIVNDFQKGDIAEGYSVSREKKESFPLTVTSAQKNPTAFYLCASSIGGGLNEQFFGPGTRLTVL.

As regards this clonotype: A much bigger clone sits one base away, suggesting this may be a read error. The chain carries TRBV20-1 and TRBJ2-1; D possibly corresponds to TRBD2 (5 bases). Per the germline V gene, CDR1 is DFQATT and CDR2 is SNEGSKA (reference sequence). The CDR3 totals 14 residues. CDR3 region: CSAREEASYNGQFF. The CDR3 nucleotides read TGCAGTGCTAGAGAGGAGGCATCCTACAATGGGCAGTTCTTC.

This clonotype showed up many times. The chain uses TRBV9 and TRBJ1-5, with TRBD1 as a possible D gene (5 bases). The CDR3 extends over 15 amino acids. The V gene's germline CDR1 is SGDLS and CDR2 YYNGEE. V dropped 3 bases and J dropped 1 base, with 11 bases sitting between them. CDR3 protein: CASSDGTDSNQPQHF. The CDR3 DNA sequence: TGTGCCAGCAGCGACGGGACGGACAGCAATCAGCCCCAGCATTTT.

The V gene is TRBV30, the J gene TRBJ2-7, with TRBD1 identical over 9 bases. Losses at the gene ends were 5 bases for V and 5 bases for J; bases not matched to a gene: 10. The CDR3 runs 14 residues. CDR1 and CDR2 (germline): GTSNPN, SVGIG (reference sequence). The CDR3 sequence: CAWDKGQGLDEQYF. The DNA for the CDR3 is TGTGCCTGGGATAAGGGACAGGGCCTAGACGAGCAGTACTTC.

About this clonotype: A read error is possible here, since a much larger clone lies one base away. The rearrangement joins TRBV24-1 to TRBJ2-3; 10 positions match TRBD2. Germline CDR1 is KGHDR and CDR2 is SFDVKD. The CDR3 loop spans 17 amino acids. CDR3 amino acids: CVTSDLAASGSWYTQYF. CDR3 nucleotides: TGTGTCACCAGTGATTTGGCGGCTAGCGGGAGTTGGTATACGCAGTATTTT.